This T cell receptor beta chain stems from a study of T-cell reconstitution after alpha-beta-depleted transplantation in children. During its preparation, the TCRbeta library received unique molecular identifiers. TCRdb processed the PCR reads anew with MiXCR; each CDR3 protein has one entry. The sample has a few hundred thousand distinct CDR3 sequences; approximately 9.7% are singletons. This clonotype was observed many times. The specimen was PBMCs from the stem cell graft donor, collected from the stem cell graft. The origin of this receptor is a human donor who donated a stem cell graft to a child with SCID.

The DNA for the CDR3 is TGCGCCAGCAGCCAAGTTTCTGGAGGGGCCGTATATGGCTACACCTTC. Translating gives CASSQVSGGAVYGYTF. The rearrangement uses TRBV4-1 and TRBJ1-2, with a possible D match to TRBD1 (5 bases). CDR1 is MGHRA and CDR2 is YSYEKL in the germline V gene. The CDR3 extends over 16 amino acids. V was shortened by 1 base and J by 5 bases, with 17 bases between the two germline ends.